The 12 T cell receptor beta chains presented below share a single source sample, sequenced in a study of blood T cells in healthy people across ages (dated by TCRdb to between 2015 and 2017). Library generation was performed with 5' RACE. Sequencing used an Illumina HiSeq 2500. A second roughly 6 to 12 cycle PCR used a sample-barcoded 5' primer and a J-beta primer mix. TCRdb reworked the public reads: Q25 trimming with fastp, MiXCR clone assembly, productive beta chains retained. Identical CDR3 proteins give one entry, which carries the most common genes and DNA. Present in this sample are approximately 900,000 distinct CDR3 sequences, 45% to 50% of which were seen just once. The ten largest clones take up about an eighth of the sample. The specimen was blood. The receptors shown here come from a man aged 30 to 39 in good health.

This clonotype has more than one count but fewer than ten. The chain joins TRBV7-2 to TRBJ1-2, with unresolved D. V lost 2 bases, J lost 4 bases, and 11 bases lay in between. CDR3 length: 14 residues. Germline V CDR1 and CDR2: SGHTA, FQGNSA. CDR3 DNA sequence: TGTGCCAGCAGCTTAAATGAAGGCGTCTATGGCTACACCTTC. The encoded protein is CASSLNEGVYGYTF.

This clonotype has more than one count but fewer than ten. This CDR3 is CASSFPGDYNEQFF. CDR3 bases: TGTGCCAGCAGCTTCCCCGGAGACTACAATGAGCAGTTCTTC. V is TRBV7-8 and J is TRBJ2-1; no reliable D call. Germline V lookup: CDR1 SGHVS, CDR2 FQNEAQ. V gave up 3 bases and J gave up 3 bases, with 9 bases separating them. This CDR3 region has 14 residues.

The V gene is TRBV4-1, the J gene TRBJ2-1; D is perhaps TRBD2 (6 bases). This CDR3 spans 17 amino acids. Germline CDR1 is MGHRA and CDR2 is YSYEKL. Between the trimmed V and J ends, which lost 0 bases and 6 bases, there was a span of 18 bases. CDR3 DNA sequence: TGCGCCAGCAGCCAAGATCGGGGGACCCAAAGGGGCAATGAGCAGTTCTTC. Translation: CASSQDRGTQRGNEQFF.

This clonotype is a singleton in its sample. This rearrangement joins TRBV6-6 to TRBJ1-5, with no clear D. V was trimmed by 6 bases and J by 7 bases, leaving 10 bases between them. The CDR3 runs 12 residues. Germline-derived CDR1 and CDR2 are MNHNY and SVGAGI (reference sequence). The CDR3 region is CASRRRSQPQHF. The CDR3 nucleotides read TGTGCCAGCAGACGAAGGTCGCAGCCCCAGCATTTT.

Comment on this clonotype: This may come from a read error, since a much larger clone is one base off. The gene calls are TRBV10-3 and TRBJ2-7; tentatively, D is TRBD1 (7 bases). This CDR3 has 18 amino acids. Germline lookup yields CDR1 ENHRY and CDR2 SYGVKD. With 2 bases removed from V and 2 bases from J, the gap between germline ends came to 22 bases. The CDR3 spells CAISEATGRNPNPYEQYF. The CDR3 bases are TGTGCCATCAGTGAGGCGACAGGGAGGAACCCTAACCCCTACGAGCAGTACTTC.

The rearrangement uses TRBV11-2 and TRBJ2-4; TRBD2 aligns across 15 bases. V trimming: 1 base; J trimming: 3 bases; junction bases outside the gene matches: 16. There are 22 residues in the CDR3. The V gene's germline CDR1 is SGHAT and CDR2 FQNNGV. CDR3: CASSLVNYPGLAGGGLKNIQYF. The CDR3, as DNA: TGTGCCAGCAGCTTAGTGAATTATCCGGGACTAGCGGGGGGCGGCCTCAAAAACATTCAGTACTTC.

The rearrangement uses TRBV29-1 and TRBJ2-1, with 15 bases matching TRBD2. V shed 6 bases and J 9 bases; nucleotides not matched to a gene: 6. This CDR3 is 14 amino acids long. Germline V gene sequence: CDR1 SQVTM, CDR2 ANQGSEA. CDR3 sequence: CSVEEGLAGGEQFF. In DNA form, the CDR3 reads TGCAGCGTCGAGGAGGGACTAGCGGGAGGTGAGCAGTTCTTC.

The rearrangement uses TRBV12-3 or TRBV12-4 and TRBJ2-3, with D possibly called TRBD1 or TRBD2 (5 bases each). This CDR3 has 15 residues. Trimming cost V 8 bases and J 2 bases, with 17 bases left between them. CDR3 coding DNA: TGTGCCAGCCGCCCTCTCGGGGCCCCCACAGATACGCAGTATTTT. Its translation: CASRPLGAPTDTQYF.

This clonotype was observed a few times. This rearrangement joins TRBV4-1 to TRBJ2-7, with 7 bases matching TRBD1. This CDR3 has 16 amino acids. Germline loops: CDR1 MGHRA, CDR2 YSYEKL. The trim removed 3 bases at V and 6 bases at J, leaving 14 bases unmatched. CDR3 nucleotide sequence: TGCGCCAGCAGCCATCCTGGACAGGCCGTCTCCAGCGAGCAGTACTTC. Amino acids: CASSHPGQAVSSEQYF.

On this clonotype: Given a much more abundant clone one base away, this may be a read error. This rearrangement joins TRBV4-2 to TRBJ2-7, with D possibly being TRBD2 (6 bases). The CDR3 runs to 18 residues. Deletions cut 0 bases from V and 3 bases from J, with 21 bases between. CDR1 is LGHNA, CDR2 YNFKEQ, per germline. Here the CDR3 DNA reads TGTGCCAGCAGCCAAGATGGGGCTAGCGAGACGACCAGCTACGAGCAGTACTTC. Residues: CASSQDGASETTSYEQYF.

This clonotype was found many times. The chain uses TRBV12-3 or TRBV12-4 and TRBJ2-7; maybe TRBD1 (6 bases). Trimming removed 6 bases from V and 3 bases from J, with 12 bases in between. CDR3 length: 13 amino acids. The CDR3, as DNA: TGTGCCAGCAGCCGGACAGACCTCTACGAGCAGTACTTC. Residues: CASSRTDLYEQYF.

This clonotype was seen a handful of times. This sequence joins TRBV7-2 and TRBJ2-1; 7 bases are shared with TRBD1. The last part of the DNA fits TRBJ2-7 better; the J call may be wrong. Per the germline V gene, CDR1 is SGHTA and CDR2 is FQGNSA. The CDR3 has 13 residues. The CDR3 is CASSTRTGNEQYF. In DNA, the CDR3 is TGTGCCAGCAGCACCCGGACAGGCAATGAGCAGTACTTC.